Each of the 27 T cell receptor beta chains below was sequenced from the same sample in a study of cytomegalovirus exposure and HLA in healthy donors. The PCR employed 60 Vbeta primers together with 13 Jbeta primers. Generated by immunoSEQ multiplex PCR, the TCRdb table keeps only in-frame clones and is missing some. The table records roughly 180,000 clones, over 70% of them present only once. Sequences were obtained from PBMCs. These receptors were taken from a male donor in good health and CMV-seronegative.

The gene calls are TRBV10-3 and TRBJ1-5; D possibly corresponds to TRBD1 (6 bases). The CDR3 runs to 15 residues. Germline lookup yields CDR1 ENHRY and CDR2 SYGVKD. V lost 6 bases to trimming and J lost 0 bases, with 12 bases between them. The CDR3 DNA follows: TGTGCCATCAGCCCGGGACAAGATAGCAATCAGCCCCAGCATTTT. Residues: CAISPGQDSNQPQHF.

The J gene is TRBJ2-1, the V gene TRBV30; 10 bases map to TRBD1. Germline loops: CDR1 GTSNPN, CDR2 SVGIG (reference sequence). V shed 2 bases and J 9 bases; nucleotides not matched to a gene: 13. This CDR3 is built from 16 residues. The CDR3 spells CAWSSGTGAPAGEQFF. The CDR3 DNA follows: TGTGCCTGGAGTTCCGGGACAGGGGCCCCAGCAGGTGAGCAGTTCTTC.

CDR3 loop: CASSQDWASGRGSSYNEQFF. The CDR3 DNA reads as TGCGCCAGCAGCCAAGATTGGGCTAGCGGGAGGGGAAGCTCCTACAATGAGCAGTTCTTC. The gene calls are TRBV4-3 and TRBJ2-1, with 12 bases identical to TRBD2. CDR3 length equals 20 residues. V lost 0 bases and J lost 0; bases outside the gene matches: 9. The germline gives CDR1 LGHNA, CDR2 YSLEER.

This clone has more than one count but fewer than ten. This chain links TRBV28 with TRBJ2-5; 10 bases line up with TRBD1. Germline V CDR1 and CDR2: MDHEN, SYDVKM. This CDR3 is built from 14 residues. Trimming removed 6 bases from V and 4 bases from J; junction bases left unmatched: 5. CDR3 nucleotide sequence: TGTGCCAGCAGAGGACAGGGGGGAGGAGAGACCCAGTACTTC. Its protein product is CASRGQGGGETQYF.

This clone was detected only a few times. This sequence joins TRBV6-5 and TRBJ1-1; D is perhaps TRBD1 (5 bases). This CDR3 spans 12 amino acids. The ends were cut back, 5 bases at V and 7 bases at J, with 11 bases in the middle. Germline V lookup: CDR1 MNHEY, CDR2 SVGAGI. CDR3 sequence reads: CASSMGRYEAFF. For the CDR3, the DNA is TGTGCCAGCAGTATGGGGCGGTATGAAGCTTTCTTT.

The V and J genes are TRBV4-1 and TRBJ2-2, with TRBD2 matching over 8 bases. V trimming: 1 base; J trimming: 5 bases; junction bases outside the gene matches: 18. CDR1 and CDR2 from the germline V gene are MGHRA and YSYEKL. There are 20 residues in the CDR3. CDR3 nucleotide sequence: TGCGCCAGCAGCCAAGGGGCGGCCATGGCGGGGGGCGCAAGAACCGGGGAGCTGTTTTTT. It encodes CASSQGAAMAGGARTGELFF.

The CDR3 loop reads CASSSLAGTQYF. CDR3 bases: TGTGCCAGCAGCTCCTTAGCGGGTACGCAGTATTTT. The chain recombines TRBV7-6 with TRBJ2-3, with TRBD2 identical over 7 bases. The germline V gene encodes CDR1 SGHVS and CDR2 FNYEAQ. This CDR3 is 12 amino acids long. V lost 4 bases and J lost 8; bases outside the gene matches: 3.

J is TRBJ2-7 and V is TRBV6-1; 8 bases match TRBD2. This CDR3 contains 14 residues. V trimming: 5 bases; J trimming: 0 bases; junction bases outside the gene matches: 3. CDR1 and CDR2 (germline): MNHNS, SASEGT. The CDR3 protein is CASSSSGDSYEQYF. The CDR3 bases are TGTGCCAGCAGTAGTAGCGGGGACTCCTACGAGCAGTACTTC.

This sequence joins TRBV4-2 and TRBJ1-6; perhaps TRBD1 as D (6 bases). With 4 bases removed from V and 4 bases from J, the gap between germline ends came to 11 bases. This CDR3 has 15 residues. The V gene's germline CDR1 is LGHNA and CDR2 YNFKEQ. CDR3 residues: CASSPGQIYNSPLHF. CDR3 bases: TGTGCCAGCAGCCCCGGACAGATTTATAATTCACCCCTCCACTTT.

The chain carries TRBV6-5 and TRBJ1-2, with 9 bases identical to TRBD1. The ends lost 6 bases at V and 4 bases at J; junction bases unmatched: 3. Germline CDR1 and CDR2: MNHEY and SVGAGI. The CDR3 contains 13 residues. The chain's CDR3 is CASRRGQGYGYTF. The CDR3 DNA follows: TGTGCCAGCAGGAGGGGACAGGGCTATGGCTACACCTTC.

The chain combines TRBV7-3 with TRBJ2-1; TRBD1 aligns across 11 bases. The CDR3 has 14 amino acids. CDR1 is SGHTA, CDR2 FQGTGA, per germline. V lost 2 bases and J lost 7; bases outside the gene matches: 1. As DNA, the CDR3 is TGTGCCAGCAGCTTAGGGACAGGGGGGAATGAGCAGTTCTTC. Its translation is CASSLGTGGNEQFF.

The rearrangement joins TRBV9 to TRBJ2-2; 8 bases agree with TRBD1. The CDR3 contains 16 residues. With 0 bases clipped from V and 6 bases from J, the junction kept 7 bases outside the gene matches. The V gene's germline CDR1 is SGDLS and CDR2 YYNGEE. The CDR3 DNA reads TGTGCCAGCAGCGTAGCAGGGGGCGCGGTGGCCGGGGAGCTGTTTTTT. Encoded protein: CASSVAGGAVAGELFF.

This chain links TRBV4-1 with TRBJ2-1; possibly TRBD1 for D (5 bases). CDR1 MGHRA and CDR2 YSYEKL come from the germline V gene. V lost 1 base and J lost 4, with 11 bases in between. The CDR3 extends over 15 amino acids. The CDR3 sequence is CASSQGGRQYNEQFF. CDR3 bases: TGCGCCAGCAGCCAAGGGGGTAGACAGTACAATGAGCAGTTCTTC.

This clone was observed a handful of times. This chain uses TRBV11-2 with TRBJ2-3, with TRBD2 matching 14 bases. Per germline, CDR1 SGHAT and CDR2 FQNNGV. The trim removed 5 bases at V and 6 bases at J, leaving 4 bases unmatched. There are 15 residues in the CDR3. CDR3 nucleotides: TGTGCCAGCAGCCCGACTAGCGGGAGGGCCGATACGCAGTATTTT. Translated: CASSPTSGRADTQYF.

The CDR3 DNA follows: TGTGCCAGCTCACCCGACTTGGGGAACACTGAAGCTTTCTTT. Its translation is CASSPDLGNTEAFF. The V and J genes are TRBV18 and TRBJ1-1, with D unresolved. Germline V CDR1 and CDR2: KGHSH, LQKENI. Trimming removed 3 bases from V and 1 base from J, with 9 bases in between. The CDR3 consists of 14 residues.

The J gene is TRBJ2-7, the V gene TRBV5-4; 9 positions agree with TRBD1. CDR3 length: 15 residues. Germline CDR1 and CDR2: SGHNT and YYREEE (reference sequence). Unmatched junction bases numbered 8, after V lost 4 bases and J lost 3 bases. CDR3 sequence (DNA): TGTGCCAGCAGCCCGGGACAGGGACGTGTCTACGAGCAGTACTTC. This sequence encodes CASSPGQGRVYEQYF. Looking up the rest from reference TRBV5-4 and TRBJ2-7 gives the full variable domain: ETGVTQSPTHLIKTRGQQVTLRCSSQSGHNTVSWYQQALGQGPQFIFQYYREEENGRGNFPPRFSGLQFPNYSSELNVNALELDDSALYLCASSPGQGRVYEQYFGPGTRLTVT.

This rearrangement joins TRBV29-1 to TRBJ2-7; 14 nucleotides match TRBD2. The germline V gene has CDR1 SQVTM and CDR2 ANQGSEA. The CDR3 loop spans 16 amino acids. Germline trimming cut 5 bases from V and 4 bases from J; bases unmatched to any gene: 10. CDR3 in DNA: TGCAGCGTTTCAAGGAGACTAGCGGGGGGGCCGTACGAGCAGTACTTC. It translates to CSVSRRLAGGPYEQYF.

Concerning this clone: The sample contains more than one DNA sequence encoding this CDR3. The chain couples TRBV30 to TRBJ2-1, with a possible D match to TRBD2 (6 bases). This CDR3 region has 13 residues. Germline CDR1 is GTSNPN and CDR2 is SVGIG (reference sequence). Trimming left V 1 base short and J 4 bases short, with 8 bases between. Here the CDR3 reads CAWSGGGYNEQFF. The CDR3 DNA reads TGTGCCTGGAGTGGGGGAGGATACAATGAGCAGTTCTTC.

The chain recombines TRBV6-5 with TRBJ2-3, with 7 bases matching TRBD1. The CDR3 runs to 13 residues. Germline V gene lookup returns CDR1 MNHEY and CDR2 SVGAGI. Germline trimming cut 5 bases from V and 4 bases from J; bases unmatched to any gene: 3. CDR3 DNA: TGTGCCAGCAGTGACCAGGGGGCAGATACGCAGTATTTT. Translation: CASSDQGADTQYF.

The chain has TRBV10-3 and TRBJ1-5; a weak D match, TRBD1 (5 bases). This CDR3 is built from 16 residues. The germline gives CDR1 ENHRY, CDR2 SYGVKD. Trimming left V 2 bases short and J 4 bases short, with 15 bases between. CDR3 residues: CAISEVDSRPNQPQHF. In DNA, the CDR3 is TGTGCCATCAGTGAGGTCGACAGCCGTCCTAATCAGCCCCAGCATTTT.

This clone has just a few counts. V usage is TRBV4-1 and J usage is TRBJ2-1; 14 bases are a match to TRBD2. Germline-derived CDR1 and CDR2 are MGHRA and YSYEKL. This CDR3 contains 15 residues. Germline trimming cut 5 bases from V and 9 bases from J; bases unmatched to any gene: 6. CDR3 coding DNA: TGCGCCAGCAGCTGGGGACTAGCGGGAGATATTGAGCAGTTCTTC. This translates into CASSWGLAGDIEQFF.

The rearrangement uses TRBV25-1 and TRBJ1-5; D is possibly TRBD1 (6 bases). This CDR3 contains 14 residues. Germline V gene lookup returns CDR1 MGHDK and CDR2 SYGVNS. The ends were cut back, 3 bases at V and 2 bases at J, with 8 bases in the middle. The CDR3 here is CASSDPGGNQPQHF. The CDR3 nucleotides are TGTGCCAGCAGTGACCCAGGGGGCAATCAGCCCCAGCATTTT.

This clone is a singleton in its sample. The chain links TRBV6-1 to TRBJ1-2; D is ambiguous. This CDR3 comprises 13 residues. Deletions cut 8 bases from V and 6 bases from J, with 16 bases between. Per germline, CDR1 MNHNS and CDR2 SASEGT. The DNA for the CDR3 is TGTGCCAGCGCCAAGGGAGGCGTCGATGGCTACACCTTC. Its protein is CASAKGGVDGYTF.

The chain uses TRBV23-1 and TRBJ1-2; D is unclear. TRBV23-1 is an ORF; its function is uncertain. The CDR3 is made up of 17 amino acids. Trimming pared 0 bases from V and 3 bases from J, leaving 17 bases between. In nucleotides, the CDR3 is TGCGCCAGCAGTCAATCTGTCCGCGGTGAGGGTGACTATGGCTACACCTTC. It translates to CASSQSVRGEGDYGYTF.

CDR3 in DNA: TGCGCCAGCAGCTTTGAAGCGGGGGGGCAGGGACGGTACGGTGAGCAGTTCTTC. It encodes CASSFEAGGQGRYGEQFF. The rearrangement joins TRBV5-1 to TRBJ2-1; 10 bases fit TRBD2. Germline CDR1 and CDR2: SGHRS and YFSETQ. CDR3 length: 18 amino acids. V shed 2 bases and J 9 bases; nucleotides not matched to a gene: 17.

The chain employs TRBV6-5 and TRBJ1-1; D is ambiguous. V lost 11 bases and J 0 bases, leaving 16 bases between the germline ends. CDR3 length equals 14 residues. Germline V gives CDR1 MNHEY, CDR2 SVGAGI. CDR3 sequence reads: CAAVSAYMNTEAFF. The CDR3 DNA follows: TGTGCCGCCGTGAGCGCATATATGAACACTGAAGCTTTCTTT.

The rearrangement links TRBV6-5 to TRBJ2-3; 7 bases line up with TRBD1. J was trimmed by 2 bases and V by 2 bases; bases with no gene match: 4. CDR3 length: 15 residues. CDR1 is MNHEY, CDR2 SVGAGI, per germline. The CDR3 DNA is TGTGCCAGCAGTTACCTAGACAGGGCCACAGATACGCAGTATTTT. It yields the protein CASSYLDRATDTQYF.